This entry concerns a single T cell receptor beta chain. This clone was seen at least ten times. What antigen it recognizes has not been identified. Qualities for individual bases were not recorded, and no much larger clone is one base off. This specimen comes from a study of blood T cell repertoires in COVID-19 (dated by TCRdb to about 2020). Concerning the study at large: Samples covering the acute and convalescent phases of COVID-19 were provided by collaborators in the United States, Italy and Spain. The material from the prospective study consisted of cDNA or gDNA derived from T cells, B-cell-depleted T cells, or PBMCs. Subjects who had been exposed to COVID-19, were actively infected with it, or had recovered from it provided the deeply sampled blood TCRbeta repertoires that made up the dataset. The repertoires were released in a freely available public database intended as a resource for research on the immune response to SARS-CoV-2. Samples came from the ongoing ImmuneRACE study (first 160 participants) plus 1,254 subjects from 6 global collaborators. A de-identified subject ID, COVID-19 status, age in years and sex were almost always included in the sample metadata. HLA class I and class II types, where available, came from metadata supplied by the sample provider rather than from assay-based typing. What the research found in general, with its limitations: The amount of clinical and demographic metadata varied by source and participant and was provided uncurated.

TCRbeta CDR3 regions were amplified from genomic DNA using the immunoSEQ Assay, a bias-controlled multiplex PCR. Per the authors' processing: The number of nucleated cells in each sample was estimated by amplification of reference gene primers within the assay. To quantify the absolute abundance of each unique TCRbeta CDR3 rearrangement, sequence reads were collapsed and filtered. Productive Simpson clonality was computed per sample as the square root of Simpson's diversity index over productive rearrangements. Held by TCRdb, this immuneACCESS table contains in-frame sequences only and omits some clones. Under half of the omission traces to an unresolved V gene where checked; the cause of the rest is unknown. The D gene and trimming were derived from the DNA, and the V and J assignments and clone size from that table. Present in this sample are over 60,000 clones, approximately 80% of which were seen just once. Jointly, the top ten make up about a fifth of the sample.

The collaborating institutions used their own protocols to collect whole blood in K2EDTA tubes. For TCRbeta analysis, collaborators shipped samples in one of three forms: frozen whole blood, isolated PBMCs, or DNA extracted from either of those sample types. According to the germline V gene, CDR1 reads SQVTM and CDR2 reads ANQGSEA. From the cysteine through the phenylalanine, the CDR3 covers 13 amino acids. Kept here is only the CDR3 DNA, which spans 39 bases and is read in frame from base 1. Clipping removes 6 bases from V and 10 bases from J, with 9 as the unmatched junction base count. Here the chain combines TRBV29-1 and TRBJ1-6, and TRBD1 aligns with 7 junction nucleotides. The clonotype originates from an older man with active or convalescent COVID-19. Material for sequencing was peripheral blood. Read as DNA, the sequence is TGCAGCGTACGGGACAGAGGAGGCTCACCCCTCCACTTT. Its protein product is CSVRDRGGSPLHF. Extended through the reference TRBV29-1 and TRBJ1-6 proteins, this CDR3 yields the full variable domain: SAVISQKPSRDICQRGTSLTIQCQVDSQVTMMFWYRQQPGQSLTLIATANQGSEATYESGFVIDKFPISRPNLTFSTLTVSNMSPEDSSIYLCSVRDRGGSPLHFGNGTRLTVT.